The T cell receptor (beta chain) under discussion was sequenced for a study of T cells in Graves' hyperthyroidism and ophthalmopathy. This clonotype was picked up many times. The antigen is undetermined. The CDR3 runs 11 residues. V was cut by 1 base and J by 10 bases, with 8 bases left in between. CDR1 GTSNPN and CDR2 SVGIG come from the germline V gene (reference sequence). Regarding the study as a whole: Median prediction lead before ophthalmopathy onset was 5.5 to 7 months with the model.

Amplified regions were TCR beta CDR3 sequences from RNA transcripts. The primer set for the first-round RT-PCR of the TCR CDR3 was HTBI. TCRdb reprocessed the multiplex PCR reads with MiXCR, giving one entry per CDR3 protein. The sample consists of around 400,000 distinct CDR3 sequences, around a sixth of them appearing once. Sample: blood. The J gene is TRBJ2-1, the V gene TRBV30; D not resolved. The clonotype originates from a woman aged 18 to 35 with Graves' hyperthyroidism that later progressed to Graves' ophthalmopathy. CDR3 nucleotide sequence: TGTGCCTGGAGTGAGCTGCTGGAGCAGTTCTTC. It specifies CAWSELLEQFF.